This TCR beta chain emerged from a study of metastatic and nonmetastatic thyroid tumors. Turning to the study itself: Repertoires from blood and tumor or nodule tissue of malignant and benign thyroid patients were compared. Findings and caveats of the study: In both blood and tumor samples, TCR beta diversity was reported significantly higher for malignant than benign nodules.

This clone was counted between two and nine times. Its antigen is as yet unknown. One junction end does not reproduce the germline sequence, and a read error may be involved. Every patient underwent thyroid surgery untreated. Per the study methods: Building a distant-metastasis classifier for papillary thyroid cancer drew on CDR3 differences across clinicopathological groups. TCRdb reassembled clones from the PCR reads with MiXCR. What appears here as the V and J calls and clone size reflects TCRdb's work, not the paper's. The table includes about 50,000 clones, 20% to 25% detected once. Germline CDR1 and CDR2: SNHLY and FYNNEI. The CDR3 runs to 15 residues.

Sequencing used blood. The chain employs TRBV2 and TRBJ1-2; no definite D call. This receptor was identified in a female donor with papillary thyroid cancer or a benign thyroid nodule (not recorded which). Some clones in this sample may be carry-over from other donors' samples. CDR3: CASSEEPDLNYGYTF. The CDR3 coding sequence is TGTGCAAGCAGTGAAGAGCCGGACCTCAACTATGGCTACACCTTC.